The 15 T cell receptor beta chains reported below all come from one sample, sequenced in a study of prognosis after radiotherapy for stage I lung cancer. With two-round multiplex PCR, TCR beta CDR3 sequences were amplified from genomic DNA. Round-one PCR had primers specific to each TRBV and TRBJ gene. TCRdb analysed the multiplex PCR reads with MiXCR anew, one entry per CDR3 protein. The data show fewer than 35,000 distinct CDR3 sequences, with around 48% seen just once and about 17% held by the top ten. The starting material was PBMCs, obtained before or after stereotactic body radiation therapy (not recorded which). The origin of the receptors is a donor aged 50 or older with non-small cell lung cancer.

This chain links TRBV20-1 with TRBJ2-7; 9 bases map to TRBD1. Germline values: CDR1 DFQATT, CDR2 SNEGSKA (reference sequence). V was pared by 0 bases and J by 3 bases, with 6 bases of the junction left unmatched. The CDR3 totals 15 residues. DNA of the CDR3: TGCAGTGCTAGAGATCCCACGGGACAGGGCTACGAGCAGTACTTC. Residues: CSARDPTGQGYEQYF.

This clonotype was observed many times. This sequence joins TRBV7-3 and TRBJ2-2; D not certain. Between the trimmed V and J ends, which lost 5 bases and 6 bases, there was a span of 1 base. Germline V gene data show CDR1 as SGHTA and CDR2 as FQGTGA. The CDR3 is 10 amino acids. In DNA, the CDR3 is TGTGCCAGCAGCGCCGGGGAGCTGTTTTTT. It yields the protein CASSAGELFF.

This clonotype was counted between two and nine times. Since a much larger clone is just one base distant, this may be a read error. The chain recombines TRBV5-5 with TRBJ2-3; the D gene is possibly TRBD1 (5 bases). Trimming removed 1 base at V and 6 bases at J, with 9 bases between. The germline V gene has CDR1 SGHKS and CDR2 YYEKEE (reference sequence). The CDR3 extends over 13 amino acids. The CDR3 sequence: CASSLSAGDTQYF. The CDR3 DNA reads TGTGCCAGCAGCTTGTCCGCAGGGGATACGCAGTATTTT.

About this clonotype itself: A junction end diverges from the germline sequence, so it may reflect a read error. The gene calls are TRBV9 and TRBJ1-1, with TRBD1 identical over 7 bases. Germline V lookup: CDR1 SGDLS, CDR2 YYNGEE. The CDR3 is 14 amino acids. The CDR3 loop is CASYRQGTNTEDFF. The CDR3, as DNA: TGTGCCAGCTACCGACAGGGAACGAACACTGAAGATTTCTTT.

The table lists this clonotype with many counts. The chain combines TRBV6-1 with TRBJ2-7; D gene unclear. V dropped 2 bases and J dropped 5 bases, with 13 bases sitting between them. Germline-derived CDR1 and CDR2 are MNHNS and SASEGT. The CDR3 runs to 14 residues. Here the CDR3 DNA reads TGTGCCAGCAGTGAACGGGCCCTCGGGCACGAGCAGTACTTC. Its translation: CASSERALGHEQYF.

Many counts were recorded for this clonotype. CDR3 nucleotide sequence: TGTGCCAGCAGCTTACCGAGAGAGACCCAGTACTTC. It codes for CASSLPRETQYF. The chain recombines TRBV7-2 with TRBJ2-5; D is unclear. The CDR3 is made up of 12 amino acids. Trimming pared 2 bases from V and 4 bases from J, leaving 5 bases between. Germline CDR1 is SGHTA and CDR2 is FQGNSA. Supplemented by reference TRBV7-2 and TRBJ2-5, the full variable domain reads GAGVSQSPSNKVTEKGKDVELRCDPISGHTALYWYRQSLGQGLEFLIYFQGNSAPDKSGLPSDRFSAERTGGSVSTLTIQRTQQEDSAVYLCASSLPRETQYFGPGTRLLVL.

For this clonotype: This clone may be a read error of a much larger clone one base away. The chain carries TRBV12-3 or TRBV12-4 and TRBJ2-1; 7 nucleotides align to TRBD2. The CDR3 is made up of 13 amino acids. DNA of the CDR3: TGTGCCAGCAGGGGGCGGGGGAACGCTGAGCGGTTCTTC. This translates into CASRGRGNAERFF.

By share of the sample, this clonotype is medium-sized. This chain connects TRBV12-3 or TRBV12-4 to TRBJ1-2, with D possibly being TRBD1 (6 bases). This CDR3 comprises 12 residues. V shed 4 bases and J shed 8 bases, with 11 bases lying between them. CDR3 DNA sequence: TGTGCCAGCAGTTCACAGGGCGGGGGCTACACCTTC. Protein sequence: CASSSQGGGYTF.

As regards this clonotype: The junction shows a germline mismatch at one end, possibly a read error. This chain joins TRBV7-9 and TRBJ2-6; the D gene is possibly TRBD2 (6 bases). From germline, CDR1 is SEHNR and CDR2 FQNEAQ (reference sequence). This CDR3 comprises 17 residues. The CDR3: CASIPRGAGSVANVLTF. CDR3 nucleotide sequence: TGTGCCAGCATCCCGAGAGGAGCGGGCTCTGTGGCCAACGTCCTGACTTTC.

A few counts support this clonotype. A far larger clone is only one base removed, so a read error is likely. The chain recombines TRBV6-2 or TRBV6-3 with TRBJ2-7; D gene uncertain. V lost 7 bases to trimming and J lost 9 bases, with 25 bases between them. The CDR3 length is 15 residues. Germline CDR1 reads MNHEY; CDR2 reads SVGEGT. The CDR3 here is CASTPTFAQVYPQYF. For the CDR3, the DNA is TGTGCCAGCACGCCTACGTTCGCTCAGGTTTACCCGCAGTACTTC.

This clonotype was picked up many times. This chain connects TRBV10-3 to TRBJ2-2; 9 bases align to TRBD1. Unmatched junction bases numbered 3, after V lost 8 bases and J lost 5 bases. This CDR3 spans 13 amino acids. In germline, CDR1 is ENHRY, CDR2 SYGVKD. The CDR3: CAIGDRATGELFF. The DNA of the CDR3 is TGTGCCATCGGGGACAGGGCGACCGGGGAGCTGTTTTTT.

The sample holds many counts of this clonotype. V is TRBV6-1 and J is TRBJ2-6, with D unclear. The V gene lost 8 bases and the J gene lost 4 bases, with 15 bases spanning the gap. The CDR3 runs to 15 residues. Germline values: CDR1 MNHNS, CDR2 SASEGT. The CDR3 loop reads CASGPVGLGANVLTF. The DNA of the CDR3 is TGTGCCAGCGGTCCCGTGGGGTTAGGGGCCAACGTCCTGACTTTC.

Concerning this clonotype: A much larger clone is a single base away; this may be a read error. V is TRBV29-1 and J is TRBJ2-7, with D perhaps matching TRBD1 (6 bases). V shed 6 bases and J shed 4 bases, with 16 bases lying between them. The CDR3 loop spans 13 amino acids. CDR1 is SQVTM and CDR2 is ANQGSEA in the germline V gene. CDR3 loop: CSVVQGSGYEQYF. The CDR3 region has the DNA TGCAGCGTCGTACAGGGAAGTGGGTACGAGCAGTACTTC.

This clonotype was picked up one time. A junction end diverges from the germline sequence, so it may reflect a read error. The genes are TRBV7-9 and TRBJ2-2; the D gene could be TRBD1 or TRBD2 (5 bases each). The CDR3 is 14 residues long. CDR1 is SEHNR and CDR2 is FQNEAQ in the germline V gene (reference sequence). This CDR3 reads CASSWGRADGEPFF. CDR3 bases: TGTGCCAGCAGCTGGGGACGCGCGGACGGGGAGCCGTTTTTT.

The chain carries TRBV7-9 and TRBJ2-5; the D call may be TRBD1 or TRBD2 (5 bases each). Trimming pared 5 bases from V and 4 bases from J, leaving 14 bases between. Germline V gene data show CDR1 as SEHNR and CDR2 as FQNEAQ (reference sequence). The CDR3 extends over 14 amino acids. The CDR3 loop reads CASSPGTIGETQYF. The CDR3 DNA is TGTGCCAGCAGCCCCGGGACGATTGGAGAGACCCAGTACTTC. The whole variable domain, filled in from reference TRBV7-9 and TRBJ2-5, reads DTGVSQNPRHKITKRGQNVTFRCDPISEHNRLYWYRQTLGQGPEFLTYFQNEAQLEKSRLLSDRFSAERPKGSFSTLEIQRTEQGDSAMYLCASSPGTIGETQYFGPGTRLLVL.